What follows are 21 T cell receptor beta chains derived from one specimen sequenced in a study of cytomegalovirus exposure and HLA in healthy donors. The PCR contained 60 Vbeta and 13 Jbeta primers. Clones were read by immunoSEQ multiplex PCR, and TCRdb kept only the in-frame ones, dropping some. In the table there are about 100,000 clones, about 72% of which are singletons. The specimen sequenced was PBMCs. The origin of the receptors is an older woman in good health and CMV-seropositive.

This chain uses TRBV29-1 with TRBJ2-5, with D uncertain. The CDR3 covers 10 residues. Germline CDR1 SQVTM, CDR2 ANQGSEA. Deletions cut 4 bases from V and 5 bases from J, with 5 bases between. The CDR3, as DNA: TGCAGCGTTGTCGTGGAGACCCAGTACTTC. It specifies CSVVVETQYF.

The chain has TRBV4-1 and TRBJ2-7; 7 bases align to TRBD2. The germline gives CDR1 MGHRA, CDR2 YSYEKL. The CDR3 consists of 15 residues. Germline trimming cut 0 bases from V and 4 bases from J; bases unmatched to any gene: 6. DNA of the CDR3: TGCGCCAGCAGCCAAGATCCCAGCGGGAAATACGAGCAGTACTTC. Residues: CASSQDPSGKYEQYF.

The V and J genes are TRBV9 and TRBJ2-7; possible D gene TRBD2, 6 bases. CDR1 is SGDLS and CDR2 is YYNGEE in the germline V gene. This CDR3 region has 15 residues. The V and J ends lost 0 bases and 2 bases respectively, with 12 bases between them. The CDR3 sequence is CASSVAAGFPYEQYF. In nucleotides, the CDR3 is TGTGCCAGCAGCGTAGCTGCGGGGTTCCCCTACGAGCAGTACTTC.

This sequence joins TRBV6-5 and TRBJ1-3; D not certain. Germline assignment: CDR1 MNHEY and CDR2 SVGAGI. The CDR3 extends over 16 amino acids. Trimming took off 4 bases at V and 0 bases at J, with 13 bases between the two ends. CDR3 loop: CASSLKAFYSGNTIYF. The CDR3 DNA sequence: TGTGCCAGCAGTTTGAAAGCCTTTTACTCTGGAAACACCATATATTTT.

This rearrangement joins TRBV6-5 to TRBJ1-6, with 9 bases identical to TRBD1. This CDR3 spans 14 amino acids. J was trimmed by 9 bases and V by 6 bases; bases with no gene match: 6. In germline, CDR1 is MNHEY, CDR2 SVGAGI. The CDR3 nucleotides read TGTGCCAGCAGCCCCGGACAGGGGAGTTCACCCCTCCACTTT. Protein: CASSPGQGSSPLHF.

The DNA for the CDR3 is TGTGCCTGGAGTGGGACAGGGTGGGGGGATACGCAGTATTTT. The encoded protein is CAWSGTGWGDTQYF. The chain combines TRBV30 with TRBJ2-3, with 8 bases that match TRBD1. The germline V gene has CDR1 GTSNPN and CDR2 SVGIG (reference sequence). The CDR3 runs to 14 residues. J lost 6 bases, V lost 1 base, and 6 bases had no gene match. Filled out from reference TRBV30 and TRBJ2-3, the complete variable domain reads SQTIHQWPATLVQPVGSPLSLECTVEGTSNPNLYWYRQAAGRGLQLLFYSVGIGQISSEVPQNLSASRPQDRQFILSSKKLLLSDSGFYLCAWSGTGWGDTQYFGPGTRLTVL.

The rearrangement joins TRBV30 to TRBJ2-7; TRBD1 is a possible D gene (6 bases). CDR1 is GTSNPN and CDR2 is SVGIG in the germline V gene (reference sequence). The CDR3 contains 14 residues. Trimming pared 0 bases from V and 3 bases from J, leaving 12 bases between. CDR3 amino acids: CAWSVFQGNYEQYF. The CDR3 coding sequence is TGTGCCTGGAGTGTATTCCAGGGGAACTACGAGCAGTACTTC.

This chain joins TRBV18 and TRBJ1-6; D is ambiguous. V was clipped by 1 base and J by 10 bases, with 8 bases between them. Germline V gene sequence: CDR1 KGHSH, CDR2 LQKENI. The length of the CDR3 is 13 residues. The CDR3 bases are TGTGCCAGCTCACCACAGGAGGAATCACCCCTCCACTTT. This sequence encodes CASSPQEESPLHF.

The V gene is TRBV18, the J gene TRBJ2-3; no clear D. Trimming shortened V by 0 bases and J by 7 bases, and 8 bases separated the two germline ends. The germline gives CDR1 KGHSH, CDR2 LQKENI. The length of the CDR3 is 13 residues. The CDR3 bases are TGTGCCAGCTCACCACCGCAGACTTATACGCAGTATTTT. Translated, it gives CASSPPQTYTQYF.

The chain couples TRBV6-6 to TRBJ1-1, with D tentatively TRBD1 (5 bases). CDR1 and CDR2 (germline): MNHNY, SVGAGI (reference sequence). The V end lost 2 bases, the J end lost 7 bases, and 11 bases lay between the germline ends. The CDR3 loop spans 13 amino acids. CDR3: CASSYPDSHEAFF. The DNA of the CDR3 is TGTGCCAGCAGTTACCCCGACAGTCATGAAGCTTTCTTT.

The V call is TRBV6-5, the J call TRBJ2-1; 7 positions agree with TRBD1. This CDR3 is 12 amino acids long. Per germline, CDR1 MNHEY and CDR2 SVGAGI. J gave up 8 bases and V 4 bases, and 2 bases lay outside the gene matches. In nucleotides, the CDR3 is TGTGCCAGCAGTTCTCAGGGGGATGAGCAGTTCTTC. Amino acids: CASSSQGDEQFF.

Comment on this clone: One end of the junction is discordant with germline, which a read error may explain. J is TRBJ2-1 and V is TRBV19; 12 bases map to TRBD2. The CDR3 sequence is 11 residues long. Germline CDR1 LNHDA, CDR2 SQIVND (reference sequence). The CDR3 is CASSRLAGVVF. In DNA form, the CDR3 reads TGTGCCAGTAGCAGACTAGCGGGAGTGGTCTTC.

This chain connects TRBV20-1 to TRBJ2-7; 8 bases are shared with TRBD1. Losses at the gene ends were 6 bases for V and 4 bases for J; bases not matched to a gene: 2. There are 11 residues in the CDR3. CDR1 is DFQATT, CDR2 SNEGSKA, per germline (reference sequence). The CDR3 spells CSAQGAYEQYF. Here the CDR3 DNA reads TGCAGTGCGCAGGGGGCTTACGAGCAGTACTTC.

This clone was counted only a few times. CDR3 amino acids: CASSQDGTGAYNEQFF. The CDR3 DNA reads TGTGCCAGCAGCCAAGATGGGACTGGGGCCTACAATGAGCAGTTCTTC. The chain is built from TRBV4-2 and TRBJ2-1; D might be TRBD2 (6 bases). Germline CDR1 and CDR2: LGHNA and YNFKEQ. The CDR3 length is 16 residues. Trimming took 0 bases from V and 2 from J, leaving 11 bases between them.

The V gene is TRBV13, the J gene TRBJ1-2; perhaps TRBD1 as D (6 bases). The V and J ends lost 1 base and 5 bases respectively, with 14 bases between them. Germline lookup yields CDR1 PRHDT and CDR2 FYEKMQ (reference sequence). CDR3 length: 15 residues. CDR3 DNA: TGTGCCAGCAGCTTAGTGGACAGCTTCCAGTATGGCTACACCTTC. Protein sequence: CASSLVDSFQYGYTF. The full variable domain, rest sourced from reference TRBV13 and TRBJ1-2, is AAGVIQSPRHLIKEKRETATLKCYPIPRHDTVYWYQQGPGQDPQFLISFYEKMQSDKGSIPDRFSAQQFSDYHSELNMSSLELGDSALYFCASSLVDSFQYGYTFGSGTRLTVV.

V usage is TRBV7-9 and J usage is TRBJ2-5; 7 bases agree with TRBD2. There are 15 residues in the CDR3. CDR1 and CDR2 from the germline V gene are SEHNR and FQNEAQ (reference sequence). Trimming cost V 1 base and J 1 base; bases outside gene matches: 3. This chain's CDR3 is CASSLGGGLQETQYF. Here the CDR3 DNA reads TGTGCCAGCAGCTTAGGGGGGGGACTCCAAGAGACCCAGTACTTC.

DNA of the CDR3: TGTGCCAGCAGCTCCCGGGACAGGCCCTATGGCTACACCTTC. Translated, it gives CASSSRDRPYGYTF. The chain joins TRBV27 to TRBJ1-2; 8 positions agree with TRBD1. V dropped 6 bases and J dropped 4; count of bases not matched to a gene: 7. The CDR3 runs to 14 residues. Germline V gene data show CDR1 as MNHEY and CDR2 as SMNVEV (reference sequence).

The V gene is TRBV4-1, the J gene TRBJ1-3, with a possible D match to TRBD1 (5 bases). The V gene's germline CDR1 is MGHRA and CDR2 YSYEKL. Deletions cut 2 bases from V and 3 bases from J, with 11 bases between. CDR3 length equals 15 residues. In DNA, the CDR3 is TGCGCCAGCAGCCAACAGGGTGGCCGTGGAAACACCATATATTTT. It codes for CASSQQGGRGNTIYF.

V usage is TRBV6-5 and J usage is TRBJ2-5, with D perhaps matching TRBD2 (7 bases). This CDR3 is 15 amino acids long. Germline V lookup: CDR1 MNHEY, CDR2 SVGAGI. V was pared by 2 bases and J by 5 bases, with 15 bases between. CDR3 sequence reads: CASSYGRGGRETQYF. CDR3 sequence (DNA): TGTGCCAGCAGTTACGGTCGCGGGGGCCGGGAGACCCAGTACTTC.

The table lists this clone with a few counts. The V call is TRBV18, the J call TRBJ2-7; 9 nucleotides agree with TRBD1. Germline V gives CDR1 KGHSH, CDR2 LQKENI. V was pared by 1 base and J by 0 bases, with 1 base of the junction left unmatched. The CDR3 has 15 amino acids. The CDR3 region is CASSPQTGGSYEQYF. DNA of the CDR3: TGTGCCAGCTCACCACAGACAGGGGGCTCCTACGAGCAGTACTTC.

V and J are TRBV6-5 and TRBJ1-2, with TRBD1 matching 7 bases. The CDR3 spans 13 residues. V lost 6 bases to trimming and J lost 3 bases; unmatched junction nucleotides: 4. Germline-derived CDR1 and CDR2 are MNHEY and SVGAGI. In nucleotides, the CDR3 is TGTGCCAGCAGGACAGGGTTTTACTATGGCTACACCTTC. It is translated as CASRTGFYYGYTF.